The rows below give T cell receptor beta chains drawn from one sample of a study of cytomegalovirus exposure and HLA in healthy donors. Clones were read by immunoSEQ multiplex PCR, and TCRdb kept only the in-frame ones, dropping some. The sample has fewer than 200,000 clones; 81% are singletons. The sequenced sample consisted of PBMCs. Every receptor here comes from a woman in her 50s in good health and CMV-seronegative. CDR3s include the opening cysteine and the closing phenylalanine or tryptophan. A D gene is named only where the DNA matches it firmly. Clone size is not always given. Where it is, it says once, few, many or a class for expanded clones.

v_call,d_call,clone_size,j_call,cdr3_aa,cdr3_nt
TRBV7-2,-,-,TRBJ1-3,CASSLTSSGNTIYF,TGTGCCAGCAGCTTAACGAGCTCTGGAAACACCATATATTTT
TRBV6-6,TRBD2,-,TRBJ2-7,CASSYYTSGGTYEQYF,TGTGCCAGCAGTTACTATACTAGCGGGGGCACCTACGAGCAGTACTTC
TRBV6-4,TRBD2,few,TRBJ2-3,CASSVEAGGADTQYF,TGTGCCAGCAGTGTTGAAGCGGGGGGGGCGGATACGCAGTATTTT
TRBV28,-,once,TRBJ2-7,CASRKAGGTYEQYF,TGTGCCAGCAGAAAAGCGGGTGGGACCTACGAGCAGTACTTC
TRBV4-1,TRBD2,-,TRBJ2-1,CASSQLAGGRNEQFF,TGCGCCAGCAGTCAACTAGCGGGGGGGCGCAATGAGCAGTTCTTC
TRBV29-1,-,-,TRBJ1-3,CSVESRQSSGNTIYF,TGCAGCGTTGAATCGCGACAGTCCTCTGGAAACACCATATATTTT
TRBV7-9,-,-,TRBJ2-1,CASSLGGASGLEQFF,TGTGCCAGCAGCTTGGGCGGGGCATCGGGCCTTGAGCAGTTCTTC
TRBV19,TRBD1,few,TRBJ1-5,CASRGDRGVNQPQHF,TGTGCCAGTAGGGGGGACAGGGGAGTCAATCAGCCCCAGCATTTT
TRBV29-1,TRBD1,-,TRBJ2-7,CSVTGANEQYF,TGCAGCGTGACAGGGGCCAACGAGCAGTACTTC
TRBV7-6,-,once,TRBJ1-1,CASSLQPPGLFTEAFF,TGTGCCAGCAGCTTACAACCCCCCGGTTTATTCACTGAAGCTTTCTTT
TRBV7-2,-,-,TRBJ2-7,CASSLAGHLYEQYF,TGTGCCAGCAGCTTGGCAGGACACTTATACGAGCAGTACTTC
TRBV18,TRBD1,-,TRBJ1-2,CATTAGGGTYGYTF,TGTGCCACCACCGCGGGAGGGGGCACCTATGGCTACACCTTC
TRBV7-9,TRBD1,-,TRBJ2-3,CASSFGQGADTQYF,TGTGCCAGCAGCTTTGGACAGGGGGCAGATACGCAGTATTTT
TRBV6-1,-,few,TRBJ1-5,CASSYSGANQPQHF,TGTGCCAGCAGTTATTCAGGGGCGAATCAGCCCCAGCATTTT
TRBV10-3,TRBD1,-,TRBJ2-2,CAISVDRGTGELFF,TGTGCCATCAGTGTCGACAGGGGCACCGGGGAGCTGTTTTTT
TRBV18,-,-,TRBJ1-1,CASSPFGDMNTEAFF,TGTGCCAGCTCACCTTTCGGGGACATGAACACTGAAGCTTTCTTT
TRBV19,-,-,TRBJ1-1,CASSQTVEAFF,TGTGCCAGTAGCCAAACAGTTGAAGCTTTCTTT
TRBV6-6,-,-,TRBJ2-7,CASRNPQGSYEQYF,TGTGCCAGCAGAAATCCCCAGGGGTCCTACGAGCAGTACTTC
TRBV6-5,-,-,TRBJ2-5,CASRKPSGSETQYF,TGTGCCAGCAGAAAACCCAGCGGGTCAGAGACCCAGTACTTC
TRBV7-2,TRBD2,-,TRBJ2-1,CASSLLLAGGNYNEQFF,TGTGCCAGCAGCTTGTTACTAGCGGGAGGAAACTACAATGAGCAGTTCTTC